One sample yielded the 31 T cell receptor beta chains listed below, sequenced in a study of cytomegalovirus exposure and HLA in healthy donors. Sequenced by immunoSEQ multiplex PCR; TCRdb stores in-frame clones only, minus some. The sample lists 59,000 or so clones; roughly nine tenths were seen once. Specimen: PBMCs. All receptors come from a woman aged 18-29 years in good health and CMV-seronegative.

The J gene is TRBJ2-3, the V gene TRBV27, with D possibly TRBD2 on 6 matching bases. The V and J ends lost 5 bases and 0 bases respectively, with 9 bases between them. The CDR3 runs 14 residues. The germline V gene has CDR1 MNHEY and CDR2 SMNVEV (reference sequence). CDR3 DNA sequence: TGTGCCAGCAGTCGAGGGACTAGCACAGATACGCAGTATTTT. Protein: CASSRGTSTDTQYF.

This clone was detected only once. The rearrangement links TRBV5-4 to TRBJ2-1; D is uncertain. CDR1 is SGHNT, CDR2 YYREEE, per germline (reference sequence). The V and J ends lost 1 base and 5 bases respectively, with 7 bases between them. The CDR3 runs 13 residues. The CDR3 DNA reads TGTGCCAGCAGCTTGCCACTGGACAATGAGCAGTTCTTC. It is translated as CASSLPLDNEQFF.

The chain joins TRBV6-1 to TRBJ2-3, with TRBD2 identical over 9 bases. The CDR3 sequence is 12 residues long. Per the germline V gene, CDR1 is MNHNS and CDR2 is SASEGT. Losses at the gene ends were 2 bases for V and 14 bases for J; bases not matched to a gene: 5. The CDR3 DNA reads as TGTGCCAGCAGTGAACTAGCGGGGCCGGGGTATTTT. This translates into CASSELAGPGYF.

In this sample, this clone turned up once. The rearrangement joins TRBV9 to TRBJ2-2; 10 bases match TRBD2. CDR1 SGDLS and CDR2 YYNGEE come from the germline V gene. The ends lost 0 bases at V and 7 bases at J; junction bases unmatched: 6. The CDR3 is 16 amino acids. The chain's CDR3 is CASSVAAGGRVGELFF. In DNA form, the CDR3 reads TGTGCCAGCAGCGTAGCAGCGGGGGGGCGGGTCGGGGAGCTGTTTTTT.

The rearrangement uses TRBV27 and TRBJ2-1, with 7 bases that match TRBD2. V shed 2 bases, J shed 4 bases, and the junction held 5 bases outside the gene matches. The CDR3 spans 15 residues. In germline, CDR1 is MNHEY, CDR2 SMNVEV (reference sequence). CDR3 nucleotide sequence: TGTGCCAGCAGTTTAGGGCTAGCGGAGTACAATGAGCAGTTCTTC. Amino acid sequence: CASSLGLAEYNEQFF.

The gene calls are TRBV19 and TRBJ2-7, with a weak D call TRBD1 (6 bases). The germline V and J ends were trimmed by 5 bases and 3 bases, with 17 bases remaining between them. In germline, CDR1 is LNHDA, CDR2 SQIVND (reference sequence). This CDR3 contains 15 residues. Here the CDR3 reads CASSYSSQGHYEQYF. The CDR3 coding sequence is TGTGCCAGTAGTTATTCTTCACAGGGCCACTACGAGCAGTACTTC.

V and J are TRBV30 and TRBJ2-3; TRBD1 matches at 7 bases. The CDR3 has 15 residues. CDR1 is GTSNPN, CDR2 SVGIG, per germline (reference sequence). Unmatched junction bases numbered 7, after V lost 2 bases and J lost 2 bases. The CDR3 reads CAWSLTGIFTDTQYF. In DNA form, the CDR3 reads TGTGCCTGGAGTTTGACAGGGATATTCACAGATACGCAGTATTTT.

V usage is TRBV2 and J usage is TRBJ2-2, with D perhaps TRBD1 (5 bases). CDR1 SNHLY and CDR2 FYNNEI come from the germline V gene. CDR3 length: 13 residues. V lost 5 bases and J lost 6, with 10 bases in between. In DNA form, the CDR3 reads TGTGCCAGCAGTTATGACAGCGCCGGGGAGCTGTTTTTT. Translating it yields CASSYDSAGELFF.

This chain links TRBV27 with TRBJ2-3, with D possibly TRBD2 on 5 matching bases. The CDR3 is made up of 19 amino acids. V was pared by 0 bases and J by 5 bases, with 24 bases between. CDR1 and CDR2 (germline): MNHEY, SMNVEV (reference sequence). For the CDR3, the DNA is TGTGCCAGCAGTTTATCGAAGGAGGCTTGGAGGAACATCGAAGATACGCAGTATTTT. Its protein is CASSLSKEAWRNIEDTQYF.

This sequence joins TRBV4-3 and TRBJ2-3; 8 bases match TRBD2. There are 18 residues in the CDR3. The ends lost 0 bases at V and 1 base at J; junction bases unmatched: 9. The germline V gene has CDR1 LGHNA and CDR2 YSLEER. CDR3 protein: CASSQDRLGSGGTDTQYF. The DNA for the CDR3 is TGCGCCAGCAGCCAAGACCGTTTGGGTAGCGGGGGCACAGATACGCAGTATTTT.

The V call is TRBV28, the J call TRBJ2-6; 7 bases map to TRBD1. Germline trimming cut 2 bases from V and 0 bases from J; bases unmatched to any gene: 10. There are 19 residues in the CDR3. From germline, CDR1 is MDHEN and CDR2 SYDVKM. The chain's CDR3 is CASSLRWDRTSSGANVLTF. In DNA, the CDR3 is TGTGCCAGCAGTTTACGCTGGGACAGAACCAGCTCTGGGGCCAACGTCCTGACTTTC.

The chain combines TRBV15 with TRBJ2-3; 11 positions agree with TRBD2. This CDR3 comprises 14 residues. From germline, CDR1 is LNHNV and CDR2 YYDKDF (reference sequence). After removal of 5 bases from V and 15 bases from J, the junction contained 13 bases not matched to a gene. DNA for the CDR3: TGTGCCACCAGCCTCAGGCCCCTAGCGGGGGGCTATTATTTT. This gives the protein CATSLRPLAGGYYF.

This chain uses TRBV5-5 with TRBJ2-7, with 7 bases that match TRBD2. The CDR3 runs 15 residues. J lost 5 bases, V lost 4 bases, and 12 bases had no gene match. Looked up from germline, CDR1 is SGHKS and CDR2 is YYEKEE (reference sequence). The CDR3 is CASSRPGGPGHEQYF. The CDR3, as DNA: TGTGCCAGCAGCAGGCCGGGGGGTCCAGGGCACGAGCAGTACTTC. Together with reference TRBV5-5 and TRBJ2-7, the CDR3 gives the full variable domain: DAGVTQSPTHLIKTRGQQVTLRCSPISGHKSVSWYQQVLGQGPQFIFQYYEKEERGRGNFPDRFSARQFPNYSSELNVNALLLGDSALYLCASSRPGGPGHEQYFGPGTRLTVT.

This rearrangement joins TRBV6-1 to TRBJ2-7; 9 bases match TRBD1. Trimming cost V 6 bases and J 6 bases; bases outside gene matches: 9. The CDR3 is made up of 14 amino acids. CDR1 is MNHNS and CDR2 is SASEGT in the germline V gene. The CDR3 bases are TGTGCCAGCAGCAACCCGGGACAGGGCCCCGAGCAGTACTTC. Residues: CASSNPGQGPEQYF.

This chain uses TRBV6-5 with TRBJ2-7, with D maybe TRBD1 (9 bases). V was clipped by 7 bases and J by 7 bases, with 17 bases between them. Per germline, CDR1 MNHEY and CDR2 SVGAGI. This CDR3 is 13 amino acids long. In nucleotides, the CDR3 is TGTGCCAGCACGGACAGGGGCGGGGGGGAGCAGTACTTC. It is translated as CASTDRGGGEQYF.

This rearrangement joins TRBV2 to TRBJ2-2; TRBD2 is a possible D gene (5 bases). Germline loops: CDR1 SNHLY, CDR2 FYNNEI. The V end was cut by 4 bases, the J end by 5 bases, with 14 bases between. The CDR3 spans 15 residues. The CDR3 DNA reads TGTGCCAGCAGTGGGGTGAGAGGGAAGACCGGGGAGCTGTTTTTT. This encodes CASSGVRGKTGELFF.

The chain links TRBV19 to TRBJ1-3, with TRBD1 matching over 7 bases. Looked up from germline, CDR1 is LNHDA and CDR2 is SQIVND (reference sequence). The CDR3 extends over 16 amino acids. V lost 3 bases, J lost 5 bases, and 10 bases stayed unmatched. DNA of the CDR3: TGTGCCAGTAGTATCCGACAGGGAACGATTCGAAACACCATATATTTT. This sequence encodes CASSIRQGTIRNTIYF.

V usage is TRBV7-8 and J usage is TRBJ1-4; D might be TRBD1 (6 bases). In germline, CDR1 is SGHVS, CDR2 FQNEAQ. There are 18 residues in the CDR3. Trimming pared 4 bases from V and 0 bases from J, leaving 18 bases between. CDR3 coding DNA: TGTGCCAGCAGCTCCGTAGCCCATAGACAGGCAACTAATGAAAAACTGTTTTTT. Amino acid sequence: CASSSVAHRQATNEKLFF.

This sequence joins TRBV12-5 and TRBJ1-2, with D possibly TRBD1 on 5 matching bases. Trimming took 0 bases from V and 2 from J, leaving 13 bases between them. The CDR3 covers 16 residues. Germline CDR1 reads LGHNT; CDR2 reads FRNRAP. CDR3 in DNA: TGTGCTAGTGGTTTGGTACAAGGGGTTGGAAACTATGGCTACACCTTC. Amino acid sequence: CASGLVQGVGNYGYTF.

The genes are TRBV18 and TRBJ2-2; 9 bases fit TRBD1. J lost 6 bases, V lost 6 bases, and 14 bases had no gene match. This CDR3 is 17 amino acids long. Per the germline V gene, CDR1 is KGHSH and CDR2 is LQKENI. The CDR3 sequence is CASSPGQGSNEAGELFF. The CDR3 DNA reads TGTGCCAGCTCGCCGGGACAGGGATCAAATGAGGCCGGGGAGCTGTTTTTT.

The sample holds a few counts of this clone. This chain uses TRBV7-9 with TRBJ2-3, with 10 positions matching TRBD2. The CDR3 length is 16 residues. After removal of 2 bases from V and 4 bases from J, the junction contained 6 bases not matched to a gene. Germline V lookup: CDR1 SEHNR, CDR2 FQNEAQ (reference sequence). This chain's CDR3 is CASSLLSGRAADTQYF. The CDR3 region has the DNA TGTGCCAGCAGCTTACTAAGCGGGAGGGCGGCAGATACGCAGTATTTT.

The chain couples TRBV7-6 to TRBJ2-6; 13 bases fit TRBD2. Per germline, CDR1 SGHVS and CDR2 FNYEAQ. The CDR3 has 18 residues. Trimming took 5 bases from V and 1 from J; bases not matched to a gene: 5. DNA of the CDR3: TGTGCCAGCAGCATACGGACTAGCGGGGGTTCTGGGGCCAACGTCCTGACTTTC. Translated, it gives CASSIRTSGGSGANVLTF.

The CDR3 DNA reads as TGCGCCAGCAGTGGACAGGTCGTCAACTATGGCTACACCTTC. Translation gives CASSGQVVNYGYTF. The V and J genes are TRBV10-1 and TRBJ1-2; maybe TRBD1 (6 bases). This CDR3 is 14 amino acids long. V gave up 4 bases and J gave up 2 bases, with 11 bases separating them. The germline gives CDR1 WNHNN, CDR2 SYGVQD (reference sequence).

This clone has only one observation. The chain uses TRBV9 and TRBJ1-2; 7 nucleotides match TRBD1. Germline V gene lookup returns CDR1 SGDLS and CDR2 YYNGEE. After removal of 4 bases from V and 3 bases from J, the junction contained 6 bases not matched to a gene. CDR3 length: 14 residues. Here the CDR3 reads CASSPGQSYYGYTF. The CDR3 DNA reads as TGTGCCAGCAGCCCGGGACAGAGTTACTATGGCTACACCTTC.

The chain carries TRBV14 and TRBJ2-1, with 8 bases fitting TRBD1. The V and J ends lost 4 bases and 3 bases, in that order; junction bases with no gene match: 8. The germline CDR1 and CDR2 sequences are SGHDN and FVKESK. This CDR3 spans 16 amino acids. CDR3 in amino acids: CASSPQTGAFYNEQFF. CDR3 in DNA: TGTGCCAGCAGCCCCCAGACAGGGGCCTTCTACAATGAGCAGTTCTTC.

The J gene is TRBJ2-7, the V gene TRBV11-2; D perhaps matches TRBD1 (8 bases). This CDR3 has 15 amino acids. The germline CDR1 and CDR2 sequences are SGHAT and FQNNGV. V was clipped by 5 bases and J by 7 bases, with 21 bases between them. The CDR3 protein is CASSPGDRWGGEQYF. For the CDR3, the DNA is TGTGCCAGCAGCCCCGGGGACAGGTGGGGGGGGGAGCAGTACTTC.

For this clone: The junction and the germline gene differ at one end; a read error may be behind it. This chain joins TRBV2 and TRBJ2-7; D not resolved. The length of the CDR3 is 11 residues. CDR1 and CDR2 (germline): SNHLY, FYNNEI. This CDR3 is CASSTYYSYHF. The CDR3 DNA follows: TGTGCCAGCAGCACGTACTATTCTTATCACTTC.

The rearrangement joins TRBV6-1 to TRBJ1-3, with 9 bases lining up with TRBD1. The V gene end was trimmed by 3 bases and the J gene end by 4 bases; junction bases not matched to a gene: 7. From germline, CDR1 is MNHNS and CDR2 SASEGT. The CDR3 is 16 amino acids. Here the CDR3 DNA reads TGTGCCAGCAGTGACCACAGGGGGCGCGGAGGAAACACCATATATTTT. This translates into CASSDHRGRGGNTIYF.

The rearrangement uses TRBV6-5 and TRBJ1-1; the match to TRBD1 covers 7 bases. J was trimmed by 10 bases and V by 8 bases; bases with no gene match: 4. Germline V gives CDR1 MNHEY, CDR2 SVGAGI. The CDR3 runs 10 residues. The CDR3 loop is CASGDRVAFF. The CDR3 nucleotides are TGTGCCAGCGGTGACAGGGTAGCTTTCTTT.

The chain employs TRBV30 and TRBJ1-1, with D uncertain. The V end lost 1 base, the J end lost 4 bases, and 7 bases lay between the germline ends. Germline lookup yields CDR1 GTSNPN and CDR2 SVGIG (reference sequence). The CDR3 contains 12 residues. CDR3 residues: CAWSGPGTEAFF. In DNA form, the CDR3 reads TGTGCCTGGAGTGGCCCGGGCACTGAAGCTTTCTTT.

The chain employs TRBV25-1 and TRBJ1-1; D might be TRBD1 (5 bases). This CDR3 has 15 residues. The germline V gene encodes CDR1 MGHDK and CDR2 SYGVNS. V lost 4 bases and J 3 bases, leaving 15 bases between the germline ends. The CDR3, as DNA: TGTGCCAGCAGTGTCTTAGGGCAGGGTGACACTGAAGCTTTCTTT. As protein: CASSVLGQGDTEAFF.